The subject of this entry is one TCR beta chain. Sequencing libraries for TCR beta were prepared with iRepertoire HTBI primers and Arm-PCR of CDR3 regions. A single record per CDR3 protein comes from TCRdb applying MiXCR to the multiplex PCR reads. Of about 540,000 distinct CDR3 sequences in the sample, 13% were seen once. The entry originates in a study of regulatory T cells in long-lasting Graves disease. Time point denoted: newly diagnosed GD, antithyroid drugs for less than 3 months. After RNA was extracted from PBMCs, the TCR library was made from it. A peripheral blood sample, 7 to 9.5 milliliters in volume, was drawn into EDTA tubes. Germline lookup yields CDR1 SGHRS and CDR2 YFSETQ. This CDR3 is 15 amino acids long. The V and J ends lost 0 bases and 5 bases, in that order; junction bases with no gene match: 5. The same sample was also studied in work on T cells in Graves' hyperthyroidism and ophthalmopathy.

The material was peripheral blood mononuclear cells (PBMCs), obtained at new diagnosis, from a patient treated with antithyroid drugs. The chain carries TRBV5-1 and TRBJ1-5, with TRBD1 matching over 7 bases. The clonotype was recovered from a young man with Graves disease. The CDR3 DNA follows: TGCGCCAGCAGCTTGGAGGGGGCTCCGGATCAGCCCCAGCATTTT. Protein product: CASSLEGAPDQPQHF.